These 6 T cell receptor beta chains came from one sample sequenced in a study of graft-versus-host responses after intestinal transplantation. The antigens of these receptors remain unknown. The protocol was immunoSEQ multiplex PCR, while the TCRdb copy is restricted to in-frame clones and leaves out a portion. The data show about 130,000 clones, 80% to 95% seen once. The source material was unstimulated CD4+ T cells sorted from spleen or lymph node cells, sampled before intestinal transplant. The source is a human donor who received an intestinal transplant.

The J gene is TRBJ2-1, the V gene TRBV5-1; a weak D match, TRBD1 (6 bases). V was shortened by 0 bases and J by 7 bases, with 14 bases between the two germline ends. This CDR3 is built from 15 residues. Germline values: CDR1 SGHRS, CDR2 YFSETQ. CDR3 coding DNA: TGCGCCAGCAGCTTGGAAGGGCACAGGGTTAATGAGCAGTTCTTC. As protein: CASSLEGHRVNEQFF.

In its sample, this clone was seen once. V and J are TRBV28 and TRBJ1-2; perhaps TRBD1 as D (5 bases). This CDR3 contains 13 residues. The V end was cut by 7 bases, the J end by 8 bases, with 17 bases between. Germline CDR1 and CDR2: MDHEN and SYDVKM. DNA for the CDR3: TGTGCCAGCACCCCTTCAGCAGGGAGCGGCTACACCTTC. It translates to CASTPSAGSGYTF.

The chain has TRBV6-9 and TRBJ2-1; D not certain. This CDR3 has 13 amino acids. CDR1 MNHGY and CDR2 SVAAGI come from the germline V gene. Trimming removed 6 bases from V and 8 bases from J, with 14 bases in between. The CDR3 loop is CASSTEWPHEQFF. In DNA, the CDR3 is TGTGCCAGCAGCACAGAGTGGCCGCATGAGCAGTTCTTC.

This clone was seen once. At the DNA level, this CDR3 is encoded by other sequences in the same sample as well. The V call is TRBV28, the J call TRBJ1-2; D is uncertain. Germline V gene lookup returns CDR1 MDHEN and CDR2 SYDVKM. The CDR3 is made up of 11 amino acids. The ends were cut back, 6 bases at V and 4 bases at J, with 6 bases in the middle. CDR3 sequence reads: CASSSSYGYTF. CDR3 sequence (DNA): TGTGCCAGCAGCTCCAGCTATGGCTACACCTTC.

A single count supports this clone. The J gene is TRBJ1-1, the V gene TRBV5-1, with no clear D. CDR1 and CDR2 from the germline V gene are SGHRS and YFSETQ. The CDR3 runs 14 residues. Trimming cost V 4 bases and J 1 base, with 11 bases left between them. The CDR3 region is CASSPRTANTEAFF. The CDR3 DNA is TGCGCCAGCAGCCCGAGGACGGCGAACACTGAAGCTTTCTTT.

The chain has TRBV28 and TRBJ1-1; tentatively, D is TRBD1 (5 bases). Germline CDR1 reads MDHEN; CDR2 reads SYDVKM. Trimming left V 0 bases short and J 0 bases short, with 11 bases between. This CDR3 comprises 16 residues. CDR3 nucleotides: TGTGCCAGCAGTTTATGGGGGCAGCCCCTGAACACTGAAGCTTTCTTT. It yields the protein CASSLWGQPLNTEAFF.